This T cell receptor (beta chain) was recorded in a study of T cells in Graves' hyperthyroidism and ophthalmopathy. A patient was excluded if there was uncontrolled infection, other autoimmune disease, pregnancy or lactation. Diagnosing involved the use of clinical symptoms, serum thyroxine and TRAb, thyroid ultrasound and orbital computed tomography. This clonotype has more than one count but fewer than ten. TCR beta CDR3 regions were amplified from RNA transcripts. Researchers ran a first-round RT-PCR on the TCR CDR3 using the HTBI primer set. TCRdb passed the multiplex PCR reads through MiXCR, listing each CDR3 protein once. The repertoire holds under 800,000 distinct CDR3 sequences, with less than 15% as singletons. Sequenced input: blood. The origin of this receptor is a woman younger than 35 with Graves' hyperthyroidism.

DNA of the CDR3: TGCAGCGTGGCGGGAGGCCGGAACACCGGGGAGCTGTTTTTT. It codes for CSVAGGRNTGELFF. The chain links TRBV29-1 to TRBJ2-2, with 8 bases aligning to TRBD2. After removal of 6 bases from V and 1 base from J, the junction contained 4 bases not matched to a gene. Germline CDR1 reads SQVTM; CDR2 reads ANQGSEA. The CDR3 totals 14 residues.